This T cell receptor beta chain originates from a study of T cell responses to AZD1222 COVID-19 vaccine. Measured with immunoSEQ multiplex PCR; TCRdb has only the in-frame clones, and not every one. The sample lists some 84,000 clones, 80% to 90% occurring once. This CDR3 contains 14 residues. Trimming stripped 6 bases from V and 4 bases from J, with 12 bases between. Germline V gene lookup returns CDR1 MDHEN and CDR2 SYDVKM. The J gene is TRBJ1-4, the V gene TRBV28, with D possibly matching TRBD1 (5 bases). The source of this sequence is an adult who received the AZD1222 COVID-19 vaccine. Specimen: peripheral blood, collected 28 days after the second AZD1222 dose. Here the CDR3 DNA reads TGTGCCAGCAGCACGCAGGGACTTAATGAAAAACTGTTTTTT. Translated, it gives CASSTQGLNEKLFF.